This T cell receptor beta chain comes out of a study of CD8+ T cells in alopecia areata. General study findings and limits: Mouse data revealed clearer TCR sharing than patient data did, a gap possibly tied to HLA.

Concerning this clone itself: Its specificity is unknown.

Samples from alopecia areata patients were lesional scalp punch biopsies and peripheral blood. As the sequencing template, cDNA was produced by extracting RNA and reverse transcribing it. Libraries were prepared by immunoSEQ multiplex PCR; TCRdb keeps only in-frame clonotypes and omits some of them. The table records 130,000 or so clones, about 46% of them present only once. The receptor was derived from a human donor with alopecia areata. The specimen sequenced was NKG2D-low CD8+ T cells sorted from blood.

This CDR3 reads CASSSIEQFF. The CDR3 nucleotides are TGTGCCAGCAGCTCGATTGAGCAGTTCTTC. The chain employs TRBV7-9 and TRBJ2-1; no clear D. Germline CDR1 SEHNR, CDR2 FQNEAQ (reference sequence). Trimming cost V 4 bases and J 9 bases, with 4 bases left between them. The CDR3 spans 10 residues.